This T cell receptor (beta chain) emerged from a study of blood T cell repertoires in COVID-19. Study overall: Some COVID-19 samples were acute and others convalescent; all came from the United States, Italy and Spain. Sample material is recorded as cDNA or gDNA derived from T cells, B-cell-depleted T cells, or PBMCs.

Authors' data handling: By means of reference gene primer amplification, nucleated cell counts were estimated. Sequencing used immunoSEQ multiplex PCR; TCRdb keeps in-frame clones, though not all of them. V, J and clone size reflect that table, while D and trimming were determined from the DNA. The data contain 90,000 to 120,000 clones, around 90% of them singletons. The CDR3 extends over 16 amino acids. The V segment lost 0 bases and the J segment 5 bases; nucleotides outside the gene matches: 7. Looked up from germline, CDR1 is MRHNA and CDR2 is SNTAGT. The sequence came from a man aged 40-55 years with active or convalescent COVID-19. The V call is TRBV6-4, the J call TRBJ2-1; TRBD2 aligns across 7 bases. The sequenced material came from peripheral blood. The CDR3 here is CASSDSAGDSHNEQFF. In DNA form, the CDR3 reads TGTGCCAGCAGTGACTCGGCGGGAGATTCCCACAATGAGCAGTTCTTC.